The T cell receptor (beta chain) described here comes from a study of T cells in Graves' hyperthyroidism and ophthalmopathy. CDR1 is MGHRA, CDR2 YSYEKL, per germline. Between the trimmed V and J ends, which lost 1 base and 4 bases, there was a span of 5 bases. The CDR3 consists of 13 residues. The source material, RNA transcripts, was used to amplify TCR beta CDR3 regions. HTBI primers were used for first-round RT-PCR of the TCR CDR3. TCRdb recomputed calls from the multiplex PCR reads with MiXCR, one row per CDR3 protein. Here the sample spans roughly 520,000 distinct CDR3 sequences, approximately 25% being singletons. The table lists this clonotype with many counts.

The TCR was taken from a woman aged 25 to 39 with Graves' ophthalmopathy. The chain carries TRBV4-1 and TRBJ1-5; D unclear. The sample was blood. CDR3: CASSQALNQPQHF. Here the CDR3 DNA reads TGCGCCAGCAGCCAAGCCCTTAATCAGCCCCAGCATTTT.